The 8 T cell receptor beta chains listed next were all sequenced from one sample in a study of T cell responses to AZD1222 COVID-19 vaccine. The data were produced by immunoSEQ multiplex PCR, yet TCRdb's version contains in-frame clones alone and is incomplete. The sample has some 140,000 clones; more than 85% are singletons. This material consisted of peripheral blood, taken on day 0 of AZD1222 vaccination. These receptor sequences come from an adult in good health.

The rearrangement links TRBV9 to TRBJ1-2; weak D call: TRBD1 (5 bases). CDR1 is SGDLS and CDR2 is YYNGEE in the germline V gene. V was shortened by 4 bases and J by 8 bases, with 12 bases between the two germline ends. There are 12 residues in the CDR3. The CDR3 sequence: CASSQVGDGYTF. The CDR3 DNA sequence: TGTGCCAGCAGCCAGGTTGGGGACGGCTACACCTTC.

J is TRBJ2-5 and V is TRBV19; no clear D. Germline values: CDR1 LNHDA, CDR2 SQIVND (reference sequence). The CDR3 contains 15 residues. The V gene lost 2 bases and the J gene lost 0 bases, with 10 bases spanning the gap. CDR3 residues: CASSISGEYQETQYF. The CDR3 nucleotides are TGTGCCAGTAGTATAAGTGGGGAATACCAAGAGACCCAGTACTTC.

V usage is TRBV19 and J usage is TRBJ1-1; 7 bases are a match to TRBD1. This CDR3 comprises 14 residues. The J segment lost 1 base and the V segment lost 6 bases, leaving 5 bases of the junction unmatched. Germline CDR1 reads LNHDA; CDR2 reads SQIVND (reference sequence). Here the CDR3 DNA reads TGTGCCAGTAGGCAGGGGGAGGCGAACACTGAAGCTTTCTTT. As protein: CASRQGEANTEAFF. Full variable domain (missing parts from reference TRBV19 and TRBJ1-1): DGGITQSPKYLFRKEGQNVTLSCEQNLNHDAMYWYRQDPGQGLRLIYYSQIVNDFQKGDIAEGYSVSREKKESFPLTVTSAQKNPTAFYLCASRQGEANTEAFFGQGTRLTVV.

This clone was counted once. The chain has TRBV7-9 and TRBJ1-6; D may be TRBD1 (6 bases). The CDR3 covers 15 residues. Per germline, CDR1 SEHNR and CDR2 FQNEAQ (reference sequence). Trimming removed 5 bases from V and 1 base from J, with 9 bases in between. The CDR3 region is CASSRQGSYNSPLHF. Here the CDR3 DNA reads TGTGCCAGCAGCCGTCAGGGGTCCTATAATTCACCCCTCCACTTT. Variable domain in full (rest from reference TRBV7-9 and TRBJ1-6): DTGVSQNPRHKITKRGQNVTFRCDPISEHNRLYWYRQTLGQGPEFLTYFQNEAQLEKSRLLSDRFSAERPKGSFSTLEIQRTEQGDSAMYLCASSRQGSYNSPLHFGNGTRLTVT.

V usage is TRBV11-2 and J usage is TRBJ1-2; 10 nucleotides agree with TRBD1. Germline V CDR1 and CDR2: SGHAT, FQNNGV. The CDR3 sequence is 15 residues long. The J segment lost 4 bases and the V segment lost 5 bases, leaving 7 bases of the junction unmatched. CDR3 in DNA: TGTGCCAGCAGCCTAGGACAGGGGGAAATCTATGGCTACACCTTC. This sequence encodes CASSLGQGEIYGYTF.

The chain links TRBV14 to TRBJ2-7, with 8 bases that match TRBD1. V gave up 1 base and J gave up 3 bases; unmatched junction bases: 2. CDR1 is SGHDN, CDR2 FVKESK, per germline. CDR3 length: 14 residues. The CDR3 DNA is TGTGCCAGCAGCCAAGCACAGGGGGGCTACGAGCAGTACTTC. Protein sequence: CASSQAQGGYEQYF. Based on the CDR3 plus reference TRBV14 and TRBJ2-7, the full variable domain is EAGVTQFPSHSVIEKGQTVTLRCDPISGHDNLYWYRRVMGKEIKFLLHFVKESKQDESGMPNNRFLAERTGGTYSTLKVQPAELEDSGVYFCASSQAQGGYEQYFGPGTRLTVT.

The chain uses TRBV27 and TRBJ2-5; the match to TRBD2 covers 14 bases. Germline V gives CDR1 MNHEY, CDR2 SMNVEV (reference sequence). The CDR3 length is 16 residues. J lost 7 bases, V lost 4 bases, and 8 bases had no gene match. The CDR3 region is CASSSSGLAGGGTQYF. The CDR3 region has the DNA TGTGCCAGCAGTTCCTCCGGACTAGCGGGGGGCGGGACCCAGTACTTC.

The genes are TRBV5-1 and TRBJ1-1; D call uncertain. The CDR3 length is 13 residues. V lost 4 bases to trimming and J lost 2 bases, with 9 bases between them. Germline V CDR1 and CDR2: SGHRS, YFSETQ. CDR3 in amino acids: CASSPDGNTEAFF. The CDR3, as DNA: TGCGCCAGCAGCCCGGACGGAAACACTGAAGCTTTCTTT. The full variable domain, in which reference TRBV5-1 and TRBJ1-1 provide the parts outside the CDR3, is KAGVTQTPRYLIKTRGQQVTLSCSPISGHRSVSWYQQTPGQGLQFLFEYFSETQRNKGNFPGRFSGRQFSNSRSEMNVSTLELGDSALYLCASSPDGNTEAFFGQGTRLTVV.